What follows are 23 T cell receptor beta chains derived from one specimen sequenced in a study of STAT3 mutations in large granular lymphocyte leukemia. Study-level results: At least one immunodominant TCR beta clonotype appeared in every T-cell large granular lymphocyte leukemia patient.

The repertoire was sequenced with immunoSEQ multiplex PCR; TCRdb's copy has only in-frame clones and lacks some. Of about 5,000 clones listed, about 45% were seen once; the top ten hold 45% to 65%. Their target antigens are unknown. Sequencing used peripheral blood mononuclear cells. The receptors originated from a woman between 65 and 79 years old with T-cell large granular lymphocyte leukemia. Some clones in this sample may be carry-over from other donors' samples.

The chain uses TRBV5-1 and TRBJ2-5; 7 bases map to TRBD1. The CDR3 is 14 amino acids. V lost 7 bases to trimming and J lost 4 bases; unmatched junction nucleotides: 10. Germline V gives CDR1 SGHRS, CDR2 YFSETQ. The CDR3 loop reads CASGSGAGGETQYF. The CDR3 DNA reads as TGCGCCAGCGGCTCAGGGGCAGGGGGAGAGACCCAGTACTTC.

This sequence joins TRBV15 and TRBJ1-5; D might be TRBD1 (5 bases). Trimming took off 6 bases at V and 0 bases at J, with 12 bases between the two ends. CDR1 and CDR2 (germline): LNHNV, YYDKDF (reference sequence). The length of the CDR3 is 15 residues. CDR3 amino acids: CATSYQGPSNQPQHF. The CDR3 DNA follows: TGTGCCACCAGTTACCAGGGCCCTAGCAATCAGCCCCAGCATTTT.

The table lists this clone with a few counts. The chain carries TRBV10-3 and TRBJ2-7; D uncertain. The V end was cut by 6 bases, the J end by 4 bases, with 7 bases between. The germline V gene has CDR1 ENHRY and CDR2 SYGVKD. The CDR3 is 11 amino acids. The CDR3, as DNA: TGTGCCATCAGGGACGAATACGAGCAGTACTTC. Its protein product is CAIRDEYEQYF.

This clone was detected only a few times. The V and J genes are TRBV19 and TRBJ1-5; D is possibly TRBD1 (6 bases). This CDR3 contains 15 residues. Germline CDR1 is LNHDA and CDR2 is SQIVND (reference sequence). The V gene lost 7 bases and the J gene lost 6 bases, with 19 bases spanning the gap. CDR3 protein: CASTPTRGGFQPQHF. In DNA, the CDR3 is TGTGCCAGTACCCCTACCAGGGGAGGGTTTCAGCCCCAGCATTTT.

The chain links TRBV29-1 to TRBJ1-3, with unresolved D. Germline lookup yields CDR1 SQVTM and CDR2 ANQGSEA. V lost 3 bases and J lost 4, with 10 bases in between. This CDR3 contains 13 residues. The CDR3 DNA is TGCAGCGTTGAGGGATCCGGAGGAAACACCATATATTTT. Translated, it gives CSVEGSGGNTIYF.

The rearrangement links TRBV25-1 to TRBJ1-2, with a possible D match to TRBD1 (6 bases). Germline V gene sequence: CDR1 MGHDK, CDR2 SYGVNS. CDR3 length: 15 amino acids. The V end was cut by 5 bases, the J end by 5 bases, with 18 bases between. The CDR3 reads CASSKEVGASYGYTF. In DNA form, the CDR3 reads TGTGCCAGCAGTAAGGAGGTGGGGGCAAGTTATGGCTACACCTTC.

J is TRBJ2-7 and V is TRBV14; D gene uncertain. The germline V and J ends were trimmed by 1 base and 11 bases, with 12 bases remaining between them. The germline gives CDR1 SGHDN, CDR2 FVKESK. The CDR3 consists of 12 residues. The CDR3 is CASSQADGLEYF. Written as DNA, the CDR3 is TGTGCCAGCAGCCAAGCGGATGGGTTGGAGTACTTC.

This clone was recorded a few times. The rearrangement uses TRBV7-8 and TRBJ2-7, with D unresolved. Trimming pared 1 base from V and 4 bases from J, leaving 11 bases between. This CDR3 comprises 14 residues. Germline CDR1 reads SGHVS; CDR2 reads FQNEAQ. The CDR3 spells CASSLGGLPYEQYF. CDR3 bases: TGTGCCAGCAGCTTAGGTGGCCTACCATACGAGCAGTACTTC. Full variable domain (outside the CDR3, taken from reference TRBV7-8 and TRBJ2-7): GAGVSQSPRYKVAKRGQDVALRCDPISGHVSLFWYQQALGQGPEFLTYFQNEAQLDKSGLPSDRFFAERPEGSVSTLKIQRTQQEDSAVYLCASSLGGLPYEQYFGPGTRLTVT.

To note about this clone: The sample has other DNA sequences that encode this CDR3 too. The rearrangement links TRBV30 to TRBJ1-1; 11 nucleotides line up with TRBD1. The length of the CDR3 is 12 residues. Losses at the gene ends were 4 bases for V and 7 bases for J; bases not matched to a gene: 2. The germline V gene has CDR1 GTSNPN and CDR2 SVGIG (reference sequence). CDR3 protein: CAWKGQGVEAFF. The CDR3 DNA reads TGTGCCTGGAAGGGACAGGGGGTTGAAGCTTTCTTT.

The chain has TRBV5-1 and TRBJ1-1, with TRBD1 matching over 8 bases. Germline V gene sequence: CDR1 SGHRS, CDR2 YFSETQ. The J segment lost 3 bases and the V segment lost 4 bases, leaving 5 bases of the junction unmatched. CDR3 length equals 14 residues. The DNA for the CDR3 is TGCGCCAGCAGCGGACAGGGTGGGGACACTGAAGCTTTCTTT. It translates to CASSGQGGDTEAFF.

This clone came up a few times. The chain combines TRBV5-1 with TRBJ2-1, with TRBD2 matching 7 bases. This CDR3 region has 16 residues. Germline CDR1 SGHRS, CDR2 YFSETQ. J was trimmed by 2 bases and V by 0 bases; bases with no gene match: 5. The CDR3 loop reads CASSLVEREPYNEQFF. As DNA, the CDR3 is TGCGCCAGCAGCTTGGTCGAGCGGGAACCCTACAATGAGCAGTTCTTC.

CDR3 protein: CAWSVQGAGPQHF. DNA for the CDR3: TGTGCCTGGAGTGTACAAGGAGCAGGGCCCCAGCATTTT. The chain couples TRBV30 to TRBJ1-5; D not certain. CDR1 is GTSNPN and CDR2 is SVGIG in the germline V gene (reference sequence). With 0 bases removed from V and 9 bases from J, the gap between germline ends came to 12 bases. The CDR3 is made up of 13 amino acids.

The rearrangement joins TRBV25-1 to TRBJ1-1; D perhaps matches TRBD1 (6 bases). Germline loops: CDR1 MGHDK, CDR2 SYGVNS. V lost 8 bases to trimming and J lost 10 bases, with 17 bases between them. The CDR3 is 12 amino acids. The DNA for the CDR3 is TGTGCCAGCCTCAACGCAGGGGAGGCAGCTTTCTTT. This codes for CASLNAGEAAFF. Using reference TRBV25-1 and TRBJ1-1 for the parts outside the CDR3, the full variable domain is EADIYQTPRYLVIGTGKKITLECSQTMGHDKMYWYQQDPGMELHLIHYSYGVNSTEKGDLSSESTVSRIRTEHFPLTLESARPSHTSQYLCASLNAGEAAFFGQGTRLTVV.

V usage is TRBV30 and J usage is TRBJ1-3, with TRBD1 as a possible D gene (6 bases). Germline lookup yields CDR1 GTSNPN and CDR2 SVGIG (reference sequence). Trimming stripped 0 bases from V and 6 bases from J, with 15 bases between. CDR3 length equals 15 residues. CDR3 sequence (DNA): TGTGCCTGGAGTGTACGGGGGCAGTTGACAAACACCATATATTTT. Translating gives CAWSVRGQLTNTIYF.

This clone qualifies as medium-sized (0.01 to 0.1%). The chain couples TRBV5-6 to TRBJ2-3; D uncertain. The CDR3 covers 17 residues. V was cut by 1 base and J by 3 bases, with 18 bases left in between. CDR1 is SGHDT and CDR2 is YYEEEE in the germline V gene. The CDR3 spells CASSLYPRSVGTDTQYF. Written as DNA, the CDR3 is TGTGCCAGCAGCTTGTACCCAAGGTCGGTGGGAACAGATACGCAGTATTTT.

The V and J genes are TRBV7-9 and TRBJ2-1; D is perhaps TRBD2 (6 bases). V lost 4 bases, J lost 5 bases, and 21 bases lay in between. This CDR3 has 17 residues. Germline V gives CDR1 SEHNR, CDR2 FQNEAQ (reference sequence). The CDR3 sequence is CASSSPPRSGGNNEQFF. For the CDR3, the DNA is TGTGCCAGCAGCTCACCCCCCCGTTCTGGGGGGAACAATGAGCAGTTCTTC.

This chain uses TRBV6-5 with TRBJ2-7; TRBD2 agrees at 8 bases. The CDR3 length is 13 residues. Germline V gene data show CDR1 as MNHEY and CDR2 as SVGAGI. J gave up 3 bases and V 6 bases, and 4 bases lay outside the gene matches. The CDR3 nucleotides read TGTGCCAGCAGAGAGGGACTAGTCTACGAGCAGTACTTC. Translating it yields CASREGLVYEQYF.

This clone was detected only a few times. The genes are TRBV7-9 and TRBJ1-5; D perhaps matches TRBD1 (6 bases). The V end was cut by 5 bases, the J end by 6 bases, with 17 bases between. The germline V gene encodes CDR1 SEHNR and CDR2 FQNEAQ (reference sequence). The CDR3 consists of 15 residues. CDR3 region: CASSKLGGPGQPQHF. CDR3 nucleotides: TGTGCCAGCAGCAAACTCGGGGGGCCAGGTCAGCCCCAGCATTTT.

The J gene is TRBJ2-7, the V gene TRBV5-1, with 9 bases aligning to TRBD1. The CDR3 totals 14 residues. In germline, CDR1 is SGHRS, CDR2 YFSETQ. The V gene end was trimmed by 2 bases and the J gene end by 6 bases; junction bases not matched to a gene: 6. CDR3 amino acids: CASSLSGTGLEQYF. The DNA for the CDR3 is TGCGCCAGCAGCTTATCCGGGACAGGGCTCGAGCAGTACTTC.

This clone was detected a few times. The rearrangement uses TRBV5-1 and TRBJ2-7; 8 bases map to TRBD1. CDR1 SGHRS and CDR2 YFSETQ come from the germline V gene. V shed 7 bases, J shed 1 base, and the junction held 1 base outside the gene matches. CDR3 length: 12 residues. This CDR3 is CASGQGSYEQYF. DNA of the CDR3: TGCGCCAGCGGACAGGGTTCCTACGAGCAGTACTTC.

This chain links TRBV6-1 with TRBJ1-2; TRBD1 matches 7 bases. The CDR3 extends over 15 amino acids. Germline V lookup: CDR1 MNHNS, CDR2 SASEGT. The junction had 9 bases not matched to a gene; V was cut back by 6 bases and J by 2 bases. The CDR3 is CASSPTGTPNYGYTF. The CDR3 bases are TGTGCCAGCAGCCCGACAGGGACTCCCAACTATGGCTACACCTTC.

This chain connects TRBV30 to TRBJ2-3; no clear D gene. Germline CDR1 GTSNPN, CDR2 SVGIG (reference sequence). The CDR3 has 13 residues. V was pared by 4 bases and J by 2 bases, with 10 bases between. CDR3 coding DNA: TGTGCCTGGATCCTGCGGAACACAGATACGCAGTATTTT. It is translated as CAWILRNTDTQYF.

The chain joins TRBV5-5 to TRBJ2-7; TRBD1 might be the D (5 bases). The ends were cut back, 1 base at V and 1 base at J, with 9 bases in the middle. The CDR3 contains 14 residues. Germline lookup yields CDR1 SGHKS and CDR2 YYEKEE (reference sequence). CDR3 region: CASSLRQGSYEQYF. As DNA, the CDR3 is TGTGCCAGCAGCTTGCGGCAGGGATCCTACGAGCAGTACTTC.